This T cell receptor beta chain was sequenced for a study of cytomegalovirus exposure and HLA in healthy donors (dated 2017 in TCRdb). Study-wide context: An earlier analysis of 587 of the donors reported about 300 Gb of sequence data and around 100 million unique TCR beta sequences obtained from around 180 million T cells. An early release covering about 600 HLA-typed donors comprised approximately 290 gigabases of sequencing data and 65 million to 100 million unique TCR sequences. Of the roughly 410 genotyped donors, less than 90% were placed in the genetic ancestry cluster associated with self-reported Caucasian donors. The study aimed to test whether signatures of past pathogen exposure could be identified by cataloging public T cell receptors. The study profiled the T cell repertoires of around 700 subjects by immunosequencing and related them to cytomegalovirus serostatus. Along with the roughly 610-subject first cohort, a separate validation cohort of some 130 different subjects was used. To predict cytomegalovirus infection status, the study brought together high-throughput TCR immunosequencing, statistical association of individual TCRs with disease status, and machine learning. A later analysis re-analyzed previously published TCR beta repertoires from 666 donors and added high-resolution HLA genotyping to study TCR occurrence patterns. The later analysis used no new phenotypic data to find candidate immune exposures, relying instead on TCR beta sequences and their occurrence across donors. An earlier analysis of 500 to 650 of the donors applied high-throughput TCR beta sequencing to assess whether each TCR beta V gene segment acted as functional or pseudogenic. Donor age, sex, ethnicity and CMV serostatus were compiled together with the repertoire data. In a later genetic analysis, genome-wide SNP genotypes for about three fifths of the 666 donors were used, and that subset was treated as a discovery cohort. All discovery cohort repertoires had been generated using a single sequencing platform. HLA typing included class I and class II loci at four-digit resolution. Typing coverage varied by locus: roughly 620-640 donors for A, B, C, DRB1 and DQB1; approximately 500 for DQA1; approximately 610 for DPA1; more than 450 for DPB1. Because of strong linkage in the cohort, five DR-DQ haplotypes were treated as single units for association and clustering. Among over 350 genotyped donors of the cohort, an average of approximately 240,000 unique TCR beta nucleotide sequences were sequenced per donor, about a sixth of them non-productive. What the research found in general, with its limitations: Because some donors lacked HLA typing at each locus, the association tests relied only on the typed subset. Some IMGT-functional V segments, including TRBV6-2 and TRBV6-3, could not be told apart with the 87-base-pair reads, so those segments were excluded. An earlier analysis of around 600 of the donors showed that most TCR beta V segments appeared in productive rearrangements either about 87% or about 30% of the time, which broadly matched IMGT annotations. Immune exposure information for the cohort was limited to CMV serostatus. The authors suggested that the approach could potentially be extended to other disease states and immunological phenotypes. When HLA alleles, especially DR and DQ, strongly co-occurred, TCR associations were difficult to assign to individual alleles. While some public TCRs were present in many individuals, most TCR sequences turned up only very rarely across donors. Linkage disequilibrium might explain the correlated functional status among segregating V segments, but an unknown experimental factor could not be excluded. Presence/absence analyses assumed roughly uniform sequencing depth across donors, an assumption that may not hold. According to a later analysis, most CMV-associated TCR beta chains appeared to be HLA-restricted, and the HLA associations seemed to be driven largely by CMV exposure. A total of about 150 TCR beta chains were listed by the study as associated with cytomegalovirus. Compared with the 666-donor mean, donors in an Asian-associated ancestry cluster had fewer N-insertions in productive TCRs, according to a later genetic analysis. Several of the top co-occurrence clusters appeared to be linked to parvovirus B19, influenza, CMV and Epstein-Barr virus, according to a later analysis. In a later analysis, HLA-associated TCR beta chains showed more clonal expansion and lower generation probabilities than non-associated chains that were equally common. The classifier was reported to diagnose cytomegalovirus status with high specificity and sensitivity in both the original and validation cohorts. A cluster of highly shared sequence variants was judged likely to be a technical artifact of the sequencing pipeline. A few of the identified cytomegalovirus-associated TCR beta chains were confirmed in vitro to be specific for cytomegalovirus antigens. According to a later analysis, TCR association rates differed among HLA loci, with DRB1 alleles showing the most associated TCRs and HLA-C alleles showing the fewest. About 17 rarely observed V segments, including chromosome 9 orphons, were excluded from the earlier analysis of a few hundred of the donors because counts were too low. A further reported finding was that TCR beta sequences accurately predicted the HLA-A and HLA-B alleles for most subjects in the first cohort. A later analysis associated about 18,000 TCR beta sequences with specific HLA alleles at a false discovery rate of 0.05. This cohort had only TCR beta chains sequenced, and the lack of alpha or paired-chain data limited which features could be detected. A later genetic analysis associated a missense DCLRE1C variant with V-gene and J-gene trimming of TCR beta chains, and an independent cohort replicated the association.

CDR1 and CDR2, per the germline V gene, are SNHLY and FYNNEI. The CDR3 runs 15 amino acids, cysteine and phenylalanine included. Of all the DNA, just the CDR3 is kept, 45 bases in frame from base 1. The junction carries 21 bases between V and J, which are trimmed by 8 bases and 7 bases respectively. The cohort was made up of roughly 670 healthy bone marrow donors. Cohort members were all nominally healthy when sampled, although unrecorded immune exposures were likely present. The donor was CMV seropositive and belonged to the group of 250 to 350 seropositive cohort members. A peripheral blood sample was collected from each donor, and TCR beta sequencing was performed on peripheral blood mononuclear cells. The Qiagen DNeasy Blood Extraction Kit was used to extract genomic DNA from the blood cell samples. Comments on this clone: What antigen it recognizes has not been identified. No base quality values were provided; no much bigger clone lies one nucleotide off.

The library was prepared using the immunoSEQ multiplex PCR assay. The multiplex PCR relied on a mix of 60 forward primers for TCR Vbeta segments and 13 reverse primers for TCR Jbeta segments. The CDR3 region of rearranged TCR beta genes was amplified from genomic DNA with a multiplex PCR assay. The Illumina HiSeq System was used to sequence the amplified TCR beta libraries as 87-base-pair reads. Per the original workflow: A later analysis tallied around 80 million unique TCR beta chains across the 640 or so repertoires, and some 12 million of those chains were shared by two or more donors. Raw reads were error-corrected and collapsed into unique sequences by a nearest-neighbor algorithm in which closely related sequences were merged to remove PCR and sequencing errors. Alignment of CDR3 sequences to IMGT reference sequences was used to assign V, D and J gene segments. For a sequence to be retained, at least a six-nucleotide match to both a V gene segment and a J gene segment was required. A rearrangement was called productive if the CDR3 had no stop codons and remained in frame with V and J, and every other rearrangement was called non-productive. Following IMGT convention, CDR3 was defined as the stretch from the second conserved V-encoded cysteine up to the conserved J-encoded phenylalanine. In an earlier analysis of just under 600 of the donors, sequences lacking an unambiguous match to a single V gene segment were excluded. In an earlier analysis of approximately 550 of the donors, V segments were called functional above 56.7% productive rearrangements and were called segregating when the between-donor standard deviation exceeded 5%. A statistical classification framework was built for diagnosing cytomegalovirus status from the catalog of TCR beta chain sequences. V and J gene assignment, in a later analysis, came from comparing TCR nucleotide sequences with IMGT/GENE-DB human TR gene sequences. Using the TCRdist pipeline, a later analysis assigned CDR3 sequences along with most-parsimonious VDJ recombination scenarios. In a later analysis, every TCR beta chain was defined by the combination of its CDR3 amino acid sequence and its V-gene family, and reads without a unique V-gene family were dropped. To address suspected cross-contamination and a sequencing artifact, a later analysis removed over 500 highly shared, low-generation-probability nucleotide sequences. For each public chain, a later analysis derived a clonal expansion index from normalized ranks of inferred template counts within each repertoire. A later analysis computed generation probabilities with a VDJ recombination model fitted to out-of-frame rearrangements, and checked the results against IGoR. In a later analysis, hypergeometric tests were used to score TCR-TCR, TCR-HLA and TCR-CMV co-occurrence, with a repertoire-size bias correction applied to TCR pairs. To estimate false discovery rates, a later analysis permuted the HLA or CMV assignments 20 times. In a later analysis, co-occurring TCRs were grouped using DBSCAN, and TCRdist sequence similarity was added for clustering within HLA-allele-positive subsets. Repertoires with fewer than 30,000 or more than 120,000 public chains, plus five repertoires with anomalous nucleotide sharing, were excluded from co-occurrence clustering. TCRdb obtained this table from immuneACCESS and retained in-frame rearrangements with V and J assigned. These tables miss some clones; where compared with another copy, unresolved V genes account for less than half of the shortfall, and the remainder is unexplained. V, J and clone size are taken as reported in that table, and D and trimming were inferred from the DNA itself. The sample table contains approximately 110,000 clones; only one count was recorded for roughly 13% of them. Of the sample, more than 15% is held by the ten largest clones.

This clonotype was obtained from a man aged 35 to 55 in good health and CMV-seropositive. The sequenced sample consisted of PBMCs. This chain is built from TRBV2 and TRBJ1-5; 5 matching bases give a weak D call of TRBD1. CDR3 reads: CASGQKDPGGQPQHF. The nucleotide sequence is TGTGCCAGCGGCCAGAAGGACCCGGGGGGGCAGCCCCAGCATTTT.